These 5 T cell receptor beta chains were all obtained from the same sample, sequenced in a study of response to subunit inactivated influenza vaccine. TCRdb independently ran MiXCR on the RT-PCR reads; one entry per CDR3 protein. The sample lists 550,000 to 800,000 distinct CDR3 sequences, around a sixth occurring once. Sequences were derived from PBMCs from blood, sampled 12 days after vaccination. These receptors were taken from a man aged 45-65 years who received an inactivated influenza vaccine.

The gene calls are TRBV25-1 and TRBJ2-7; 13 nucleotides line up with TRBD2. With 5 bases clipped from V and 9 bases from J, the junction kept 4 bases outside the gene matches. The CDR3 length is 13 residues. Germline loops: CDR1 MGHDK, CDR2 SYGVNS. The CDR3 nucleotides are TGTGCCAGCAGTACGGGACTAGCGGGAAGGCAGTACTTC. It yields the protein CASSTGLAGRQYF.

At least ten counts were recorded for this clonotype. The rearrangement uses TRBV5-1 and TRBJ2-2; D is perhaps TRBD1 or TRBD2 (5 bases each). V was trimmed by 4 bases and J by 6 bases, leaving 16 bases between them. The CDR3 consists of 15 residues. Germline V CDR1 and CDR2: SGHRS, YFSETQ. The CDR3 is CASSLRVGSAGELFF. The CDR3 DNA is TGCGCCAGCAGCCTCAGGGTGGGGAGTGCCGGGGAGCTGTTTTTT.

This clonotype was observed a handful of times. The chain recombines TRBV3-1 with TRBJ1-1, with no clear D. The length of the CDR3 is 13 residues. The germline V gene encodes CDR1 LGHDT and CDR2 YNNKEL (reference sequence). Trimming took 1 base from V and 4 from J, leaving 7 bases between them. The CDR3 here is CASSQGFSTEAFF. The CDR3 nucleotides read TGTGCCAGCAGCCAAGGTTTTAGCACTGAAGCTTTCTTT.

The chain links TRBV9 to TRBJ2-3, with D possibly called TRBD1 or TRBD2 (5 bases each). The germline V and J ends were trimmed by 0 bases and 4 bases, with 9 bases remaining between them. Germline V lookup: CDR1 SGDLS, CDR2 YYNGEE. This CDR3 contains 14 residues. The CDR3: CASSVGRGADTQYF. CDR3 in DNA: TGTGCCAGCAGCGTAGGACGAGGGGCAGATACGCAGTATTTT.

This clonotype has more than one count but fewer than ten. The chain couples TRBV10-3 to TRBJ2-7; 8 bases are shared with TRBD1. The CDR3 is made up of 15 amino acids. V was pared by 4 bases and J by 0 bases, with 5 bases of the junction left unmatched. Germline values: CDR1 ENHRY, CDR2 SYGVKD. The CDR3 loop reads CAISVGTGYSYEQYF. CDR3 DNA sequence: TGTGCCATCAGTGTAGGGACAGGTTACTCCTACGAGCAGTACTTC.